This section outlines one T cell receptor (beta chain) sequence together with its context. Its binding antigen is unknown. The record has no base qualities; no much larger clone is one base away. The sample is drawn from a study of blood T cell repertoires in COVID-19 (TCRdb year 2020). About the investigation overall: Samples from collaborators originated in the United States, Italy and Spain and spanned both the acute and convalescent phases of COVID-19. The samples were drawn from two sources: the first 160 participants of the ongoing ImmuneRACE study, and 950 to 1,500 subjects contributed by 6 global collaborators. Sample metadata almost always included a de-identified subject ID, COVID-19 status, age in years and sex. Deeply sampled blood TCRbeta repertoires from subjects exposed to, actively infected with, or recovered from COVID-19 were included in the dataset. Where available, HLA class I and class II types were obtained from metadata supplied by the sample provider rather than from assay-based typing. A freely available public database, intended as a resource for researchers studying the immune response to SARS-CoV-2, is where the repertoires were released. The material from the prospective study consisted of cDNA or gDNA derived from T cells, B-cell-depleted T cells, or PBMCs. On the study overall, not on this receptor specifically: The quantity of clinical and demographic metadata differed by source and by participant and was supplied without curation.

Taken from cysteine to phenylalanine, the CDR3 has 17 residues. The sequence is cut down to CDR3 DNA, 51 bases in frame from base 1. V and J are trimmed by 4 bases and 3 bases, and the gene matches miss 9 bases of the junction. The CDR1 and CDR2 encoded by the germline V gene (reference sequence) are SGHKS and YYEKEE. Each collaborating institution followed its own protocols to collect whole blood in K2EDTA tubes. Collaborator samples were shipped for TCRbeta analysis as frozen whole blood, isolated PBMCs, or DNA extracted from either sample type. The immunoSEQ Assay, a bias-controlled multiplex PCR, was used to amplify TCRbeta CDR3 regions from genomic DNA. Turning to the authors' computational methods: The number of nucleated cells in each sample was estimated from the amplification of reference gene primers within the assay. To quantify the absolute abundance of each unique TCRbeta CDR3 rearrangement, sequence reads were collapsed and filtered. For each sample, productive Simpson clonality was calculated as the square root of Simpson's diversity index across productive rearrangements. TCRdb retrieved this table from immuneACCESS and kept in-frame rearrangements only. Not all clones are present; in checked studies, unresolved V genes account for under half, and no reason is known for the remainder. The V and J calls and clone size come from that table; D and trimming were worked out from the DNA. The sample data list fewer than 15,000 clones, and roughly 80% of these were observed just once. The ten largest clones represent around 43% of the sample.

The receptor was isolated from an elderly woman with acute or convalescent COVID-19. This sequence uses TRBV5-5 and TRBJ2-3; a stretch of 12 junction bases matches TRBD1. Specimen: peripheral blood. The DNA is as follows: TGTGCCAGCAGCATAAGTGAGGGACAGGGGGCAACAGATACGCAGTATTTT. Its protein is CASSISEGQGATDTQYF.